Below are 19 T cell receptor beta chains sequenced from a single sample in a study of cytomegalovirus exposure and HLA in healthy donors. PCR primers comprised 60 Vbeta and 13 Jbeta primers. Sequenced by immunoSEQ multiplex PCR; TCRdb stores in-frame clones only, minus some. Its clone listing holds some 110,000 clones. Source material: PBMCs. The source is a man aged 25 to 40 in good health and CMV-seronegative.

The genes are TRBV5-4 and TRBJ1-1; 7 bases agree with TRBD1. The CDR3 covers 15 residues. Losses at the gene ends were 2 bases for V and 2 bases for J; bases not matched to a gene: 6. CDR1 and CDR2 from the germline V gene are SGHNT and YYREEE (reference sequence). The CDR3 spells CASSLTGVLNTEAFF. CDR3 DNA sequence: TGTGCCAGCAGCTTAACAGGGGTCTTAAACACTGAAGCTTTCTTT.

The V call is TRBV4-1, the J call TRBJ1-1; D gene ambiguous. CDR3 size: 17 residues. The V end lost 0 bases, the J end lost 2 bases, and 16 bases lay between the germline ends. Germline V gives CDR1 MGHRA, CDR2 YSYEKL. The DNA of the CDR3 is TGCGCCAGCAGCCAAGATCGGGGTGTATCTCTTAACACTGAAGCTTTCTTT. Translating it yields CASSQDRGVSLNTEAFF.

The chain joins TRBV10-3 to TRBJ2-2; 8 nucleotides line up with TRBD1. The CDR3 runs to 15 residues. Germline loops: CDR1 ENHRY, CDR2 SYGVKD. J gave up 1 base and V 2 bases, and 0 bases lay outside the gene matches. The CDR3 loop is CAISEGTGNTGELFF. The CDR3 DNA reads as TGTGCCATCAGTGAGGGGACAGGGAACACCGGGGAGCTGTTTTTT.

The chain joins TRBV30 to TRBJ2-2; TRBD2 aligns across 8 bases. This CDR3 spans 14 amino acids. In germline, CDR1 is GTSNPN, CDR2 SVGIG (reference sequence). The J segment lost 3 bases and the V segment lost 5 bases, leaving 5 bases of the junction unmatched. CDR3 coding DNA: TGTGCCTGGGCCGGACTAGCTTACACCGGGGAGCTGTTTTTT. Translation: CAWAGLAYTGELFF.

The chain couples TRBV9 to TRBJ2-2; D is unresolved. There are 12 residues in the CDR3. CDR1 and CDR2 (germline): SGDLS, YYNGEE. V was pared by 4 bases and J by 7 bases, with 8 bases between. CDR3 nucleotides: TGTGCCAGCAGCACGTACAACGGGGAGCTGTTTTTT. Translated, it gives CASSTYNGELFF.

The chain has TRBV28 and TRBJ1-3, with 10 bases identical to TRBD1. Germline V lookup: CDR1 MDHEN, CDR2 SYDVKM. Trimming removed 7 bases from V and 5 bases from J; junction bases left unmatched: 5. CDR3 size: 14 residues. The CDR3 is CASTQGQGRNTIYF. In DNA form, the CDR3 reads TGTGCCAGCACCCAGGGACAGGGGAGAAACACCATATATTTT.

The V gene is TRBV7-9, the J gene TRBJ2-1, with 8 bases fitting TRBD2. The CDR3 is 15 residues long. Looked up from germline, CDR1 is SEHNR and CDR2 is FQNEAQ (reference sequence). The ends lost 6 bases at V and 10 bases at J; junction bases unmatched: 14. CDR3 sequence: CASSSPGTRIWEQFF. The CDR3 DNA follows: TGTGCCAGCAGTTCTCCCGGGACTAGAATTTGGGAGCAGTTCTTC.

V and J are TRBV28 and TRBJ1-2; 9 bases line up with TRBD1. This CDR3 is built from 18 residues. The V gene's germline CDR1 is MDHEN and CDR2 SYDVKM. V was clipped by 5 bases and J by 0 bases; unmatched bases: 13. As DNA, the CDR3 is TGTGCCAGCAGTCCACCAATGGACAGGGGACAAGCTAACTATGGCTACACCTTC. This gives the protein CASSPPMDRGQANYGYTF.

The chain couples TRBV4-1 to TRBJ1-1; 12 positions match TRBD1. The CDR3 covers 16 residues. The junction had 9 bases not matched to a gene; V was cut back by 6 bases and J by 4 bases. The germline V gene has CDR1 MGHRA and CDR2 YSYEKL. CDR3: CASRLGQGAHGTEAFF. As DNA, the CDR3 is TGCGCCAGCAGACTGGGACAGGGGGCGCACGGCACTGAAGCTTTCTTT.

This rearrangement joins TRBV5-4 to TRBJ2-7, with 9 bases that match TRBD1. Trimming removed 4 bases from V and 3 bases from J; junction bases left unmatched: 8. Germline V gene data show CDR1 as SGHNT and CDR2 as YYREEE (reference sequence). The CDR3 is 15 amino acids. The CDR3 sequence is CASSSGTGNYYEQYF. The CDR3 DNA follows: TGTGCCAGCAGCAGCGGGACAGGGAACTACTACGAGCAGTACTTC.

The genes are TRBV5-6 and TRBJ2-7; 7 positions agree with TRBD2. Germline V gene data show CDR1 as SGHDT and CDR2 as YYEEEE. The ends lost 3 bases at V and 4 bases at J; junction bases unmatched: 10. CDR3 length equals 15 residues. The CDR3: CASSSWGGAQYEQYF. The CDR3 DNA is TGTGCCAGCAGCTCTTGGGGAGGGGCACAGTACGAGCAGTACTTC.

V usage is TRBV4-1 and J usage is TRBJ2-5; 7 bases align to TRBD1. Germline CDR1 and CDR2: MGHRA and YSYEKL. The CDR3 has 18 amino acids. Trimming removed 1 base from V and 3 bases from J; junction bases left unmatched: 14. The CDR3 sequence is CASSQVRTGETGKETQYF. CDR3 bases: TGCGCCAGCAGCCAAGTCCGAACCGGGGAGACAGGGAAAGAGACCCAGTACTTC.

The V gene is TRBV19, the J gene TRBJ1-4; 7 nucleotides agree with TRBD1. The CDR3 has 14 amino acids. Per the germline V gene, CDR1 is LNHDA and CDR2 is SQIVND (reference sequence). J gave up 7 bases and V 1 base, and 3 bases lay outside the gene matches. The CDR3 DNA sequence: TGTGCCAGTAGTATAGGCCAGGGGGTTGAAAAACTGTTTTTT. Its translation: CASSIGQGVEKLFF.

V gene TRBV28 combines with J gene TRBJ1-2, with 10 bases identical to TRBD1. Germline values: CDR1 MDHEN, CDR2 SYDVKM. The CDR3 runs 18 residues. V gave up 2 bases and J gave up 4 bases; unmatched junction bases: 13. CDR3 sequence reads: CASSLKRGGTGDRYGYTF. Here the CDR3 DNA reads TGTGCCAGCAGTTTAAAACGAGGGGGGACAGGGGATCGCTATGGCTACACCTTC.

The rearrangement joins TRBV6-1 to TRBJ1-5; TRBD1 might be the D (5 bases). V was clipped by 1 base and J by 6 bases, with 10 bases between them. CDR1 and CDR2 (germline): MNHNS, SASEGT. The CDR3 runs to 14 residues. The CDR3 loop reads CASSEDQGGQPQHF. For the CDR3, the DNA is TGTGCCAGCAGTGAAGACCAGGGCGGTCAGCCCCAGCATTTT.

The J gene is TRBJ2-7, the V gene TRBV18; a weak D match, TRBD2 (6 bases). This CDR3 is built from 13 residues. The V gene lost 3 bases and the J gene lost 6 bases, with 12 bases spanning the gap. Germline V gene lookup returns CDR1 KGHSH and CDR2 LQKENI. The CDR3 here is CASSPHEGGEQYF. The CDR3 DNA reads as TGTGCCAGCTCACCCCACGAGGGAGGCGAGCAGTACTTC.

This chain connects TRBV19 to TRBJ2-1, with D possibly matching TRBD2 (7 bases). CDR1 and CDR2 from the germline V gene are LNHDA and SQIVND (reference sequence). The V and J ends lost 6 bases and 8 bases respectively, with 17 bases between them. The CDR3 totals 14 residues. CDR3 DNA: TGTGCCAGTAGCCTGGGGGGGGGCGAGGATGAGCAGTTCTTC. It is translated as CASSLGGGEDEQFF. The full variable domain, with the rest looked up from reference TRBV19 and TRBJ2-1, is DGGITQSPKYLFRKEGQNVTLSCEQNLNHDAMYWYRQDPGQGLRLIYYSQIVNDFQKGDIAEGYSVSREKKESFPLTVTSAQKNPTAFYLCASSLGGGEDEQFFGPGTRLTVL.

J is TRBJ1-4 and V is TRBV2; D is possibly TRBD1 (6 bases). Per the germline V gene, CDR1 is SNHLY and CDR2 is FYNNEI. The germline V and J ends were trimmed by 7 bases and 8 bases, with 14 bases remaining between them. The CDR3 consists of 13 residues. The chain's CDR3 is CASTRGGGEKLFF. The CDR3 DNA is TGTGCCAGCACCCGCGGGGGCGGGGAAAAACTGTTTTTT.

CDR3 nucleotides: TGTGCCAGCAGTGAATTTTCAGGCAGGCTCGAGCAGTACTTC. This translates into CASSEFSGRLEQYF. The rearrangement uses TRBV25-1 and TRBJ2-7; D call uncertain. The CDR3 has 14 residues. CDR1 is MGHDK and CDR2 is SYGVNS in the germline V gene. The V end lost 1 base, the J end lost 6 bases, and 13 bases lay between the germline ends.